Given below is one T cell receptor (beta chain) in context. Trimming took 5 bases from V and 3 from J; bases not matched to a gene: 13. This CDR3 has 17 amino acids. Germline loops: CDR1 MNHNY, CDR2 SVGAGI (reference sequence). The data originate from a study of blood T cell repertoires in COVID-19. Study-level information: The origin of the acute and convalescent COVID-19 samples was the United States, Italy and Spain. The cDNA or gDNA used as material had been derived from T cells, B-cell-depleted T cells, or PBMCs.

Authors' methods: For nucleated cells, counts were estimated from reference gene primer amplification. Repertoires were generated with immunoSEQ multiplex PCR, while TCRdb's copy carries only in-frame clones and drops some. D and trimming come from the DNA, and the V and J calls and clone size come from that table. The sample lists 100,000 or so clones, around 76% occurring once. The receptor's source is a woman in her 70s with acute or convalescent COVID-19. V usage is TRBV6-6 and J usage is TRBJ1-5; 7 nucleotides match TRBD1. The sequenced sample consisted of peripheral blood. CDR3 in DNA: TGTGCCAGCAGTCCCAGGGGGTTTCTACCCCTCAATCAGCCCCAGCATTTT. This codes for CASSPRGFLPLNQPQHF.